This T cell receptor beta chain derives from a study of CD8 T cells in Susac syndrome. An amount of RNA that ranged from roughly 0.5 to 1 ug was reverse transcribed with random hexamers. Amplification of the TCR beta CDR3 was carried out by immunoSEQ multiplex PCR, which spanned a total of 54 Vbeta and 13 Jbeta segments. A single record per CDR3 protein comes from TCRdb applying MiXCR to the immunoSEQ multiplex PCR reads. The sample has some 120,000 distinct CDR3 sequences; approximately 91% are singletons. The CDR3 has 14 amino acids. Trimming took 4 bases from V and 1 from J, leaving 13 bases between them. CDR1 and CDR2 from the germline V gene are SQVTM and ANQGSEA. This clonotype came up a few times. The authors sequenced TCR beta from blood CD8+ and CD4+ T cells.

The V call is TRBV29-1, the J call TRBJ1-1, with a possible D match to TRBD1 (5 bases). The sample was CD4+ T cells from PBMCs. This receptor was identified in a human donor in good health. The CDR3 sequence: CSVVQGTPNTEAFF. Here the CDR3 DNA reads TGCAGCGTTGTGCAGGGCACCCCGAACACTGAAGCTTTCTTT.